This TCR beta chain was sequenced during a study of control samples from healthy donors and cancer patients. Some clones are missing from TCRdb's copy, which holds only in-frame ones; the method was immunoSEQ multiplex PCR. This table holds about 55,000 clones, about 96% found once. The length of the CDR3 is 18 residues. V lost 0 bases and J lost 4; bases outside the gene matches: 14. Germline assignment: CDR1 LNHNV and CDR2 YYDKDF (reference sequence). This receptor was identified in a young woman in good health. This chain uses TRBV15 with TRBJ1-2, with TRBD1 matching 7 bases. Sequenced: blood. This CDR3 reads CATSRDPPPRQGPYGYTF. CDR3 nucleotides: TGTGCCACCAGCAGAGATCCCCCCCCAAGACAGGGACCCTATGGCTACACCTTC.